This TCR beta chain originates from a study of T cells in Graves' hyperthyroidism and ophthalmopathy. This clonotype occurred a few times. Its specificity is not known. Regions amplified from RNA transcripts were the TCR beta CDR3 regions. First-round RT-PCR targeting the TCR CDR3 was performed with the HTBI primer set. TCRdb called the multiplex PCR reads again in MiXCR, with one record for every CDR3 protein. The sample consists of approximately 700,000 distinct CDR3 sequences, less than 45% of them appearing once. Orbital computed tomography, thyroid ultrasound, serum thyroxine and TRAb, and clinical symptoms together informed the diagnoses. V was clipped by 5 bases and J by 0 bases, with 10 bases between them. The CDR3 is 15 residues long. Germline loops: CDR1 SNHLY, CDR2 FYNNEI. General study results and limits: Most clonotypes expanded in the thyroid (above 0.001) were also present in blood.

The sample consisted of peripheral blood or thyroid tissue (not recorded which). The clonotype comes from an adult man with Graves' disease, either hyperthyroidism or ophthalmopathy (not recorded which). J is TRBJ2-2 and V is TRBV2; no definite D call. CDR3 sequence reads: CASSRTWTNTGELFF. For the CDR3, the DNA is TGTGCCAGCAGTAGGACCTGGACGAACACCGGGGAGCTGTTTTTT.